The TCR beta chain under discussion was sequenced for a study of T cell responses to AZD1222 COVID-19 vaccine (dated by TCRdb to the early 2020s). Study-level background: AZD1222 recipients with second doses at about 4 weeks or about 12 weeks were pooled, because spike-specific TCR depth and breadth did not differ between schedules. Trial participants were enrolled into age subgroups of 18-55, 56-69 and 70-plus years, which contained around 150, 29 and 61 TCR-sequenced participants, respectively. TCR sequencing was performed for 230 to 250 trial participants, of whom 200 to 220 were given two doses of AZD1222 and around 26 were given two doses of MenACWY control vaccine.

Broad study findings and their caveats: After two AZD1222 doses, spike-specific TCR breadth and depth were significantly higher than at day 0 and than in MenACWY recipients. The whole spike protein was spanned by vaccine-associated CD4 TCRs, and dominant responses were seen in regions 160-218 and 743-854. Only a handful of AZD1222 recipients were SARS-CoV-2 seropositive at baseline, limiting conclusions about previously exposed vaccinees. In the small 56-69-year group, the increase in depth fell short of significance, most likely because of low power. Epitopes outside the regions mutated in the B.1.351 and B.1.1.7 variants were reportedly recognized by nearly half of the unique spike-specific TCRs. Because no day 14 peak-response samples were available, the repertoires could be characterized only after the peak T cell response. Participants were mostly white British, with more females than males. The authors suggested clonal diversity may have been underestimated.

The CDR3 regions of human TCRbeta chains were subjected to immunosequencing. Per the authors' processing: TCRs in the repertoires were compared against a reference library of SARS-CoV-2-specific TCRs that had been generated with the MIRA antigen-specificity platform. Breadth was defined as the fraction of unique TCRs that were SARS-CoV-2-associated. Depth was defined as the fraction of total T cells that were SARS-CoV-2-associated. Using the MIRA data, each spike-specific TCR was assigned both to the spike region to which the TCR was reactive and to a CD4 or CD8 class. Log10-transformed breadth and depth values were compared by one-way ANOVA with Sidak's multiple comparisons tests. The source is immuneACCESS, and TCRdb retained only in-frame sequences with V and J called. Part of the clones is not carried over; for the studies checked, unresolved V genes explain less than half of this, and the remainder is unexplained. For V, J and clone size, that table is used; D and trimming come from the DNA. This sample is represented by some 130,000 clones; approximately 90% of them were singletons. Roughly 2% of the sample is in the top ten clones.

About this clone itself: Its antigen is currently not known. It has no much larger one-base neighbor in the sample; base qualities were not kept.

Sample time point, as interpreted from the label and publication: baseline before first vaccination. Vaccinee samples came from UK trials COV001 and COV002, including a single-blind randomized controlled phase 2/3 trial of AZD1222 (ChAdOx1 nCoV-19) in healthy adults. For TCRbeta chain sequencing, PBMC samples were collected from trial participants at day 0 and at day 28 after the second dose. This material consisted of peripheral blood, taken on day 0 of AZD1222 vaccination. The origin of this receptor is an adult in good health.

The bases read TGTGCCAGCAGCTTAGGGGGTAGGGAGTTTGGCTACACCTTC. Its translation reads: CASSLGGREFGYTF. This sequence uses TRBV7-2 and TRBJ1-2, with no confident D gene call. The germline V gene sets CDR1 to SGHTA and CDR2 to FQGNSA. The CDR3 holds 14 amino acids from the cysteine to the phenylalanine. Here the CDR3 DNA is all that survives: 42 bases in frame from base 1. Trimming at the junction amounts to 1 base on V and 7 bases on J, and the germline ends lie 13 bases apart.